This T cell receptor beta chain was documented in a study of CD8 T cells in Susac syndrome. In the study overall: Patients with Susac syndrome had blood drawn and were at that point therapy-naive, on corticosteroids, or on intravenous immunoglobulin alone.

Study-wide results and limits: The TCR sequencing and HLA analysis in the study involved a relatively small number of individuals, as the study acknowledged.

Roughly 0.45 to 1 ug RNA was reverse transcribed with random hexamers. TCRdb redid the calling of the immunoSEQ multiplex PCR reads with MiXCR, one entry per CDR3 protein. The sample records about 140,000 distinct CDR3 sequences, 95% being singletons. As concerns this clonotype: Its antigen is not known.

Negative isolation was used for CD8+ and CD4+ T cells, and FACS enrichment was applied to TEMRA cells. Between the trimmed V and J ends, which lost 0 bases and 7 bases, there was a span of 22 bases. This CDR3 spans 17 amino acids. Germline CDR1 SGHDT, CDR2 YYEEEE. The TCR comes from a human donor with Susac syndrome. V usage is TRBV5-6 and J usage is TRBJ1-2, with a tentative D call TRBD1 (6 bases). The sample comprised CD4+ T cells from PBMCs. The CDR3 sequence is CASSLASSGGRFGGYTF. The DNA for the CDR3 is TGTGCCAGCAGCTTGGCCAGTAGCGGGGGGCGCTTCGGTGGCTACACCTTC.